Each of the 19 T cell receptor beta chains below was sequenced from the same sample in a study of blood T cell repertoires in COVID-19. Only in-frame clones appear in the TCRdb table, and some are missing; sequencing was by immunoSEQ multiplex PCR. The sample includes around 190,000 clones, roughly 90% of them seen just once. The sample taken for sequencing was peripheral blood. These receptors were collected from a man between 18 and 35 years old with active or convalescent COVID-19.

This clone appeared a single time. The V call is TRBV5-4, the J call TRBJ2-7, with D perhaps matching TRBD1 (5 bases). Germline lookup yields CDR1 SGHNT and CDR2 YYREEE (reference sequence). The CDR3 consists of 13 residues. V was shortened by 2 bases and J by 2 bases, with 8 bases between the two germline ends. The DNA of the CDR3 is TGTGCCAGCAGCTTAGGGGTTGCCTACGAGCAGTACTTC. It encodes CASSLGVAYEQYF.

The chain joins TRBV7-8 to TRBJ2-3, with 8 bases aligning to TRBD2. Per germline, CDR1 SGHVS and CDR2 FQNEAQ. The trim removed 2 bases at V and 4 bases at J, leaving 2 bases unmatched. This CDR3 region has 14 residues. The CDR3 protein is CASSLREGADTQYF. The CDR3 nucleotides read TGTGCCAGCAGCTTACGGGAGGGTGCAGATACGCAGTATTTT.

J is TRBJ2-5 and V is TRBV14; perhaps TRBD1 as D (5 bases). CDR1 and CDR2 from the germline V gene are SGHDN and FVKESK. CDR3 length equals 14 residues. Between the trimmed V and J ends, which lost 0 bases and 4 bases, there was a span of 9 bases. The CDR3 DNA follows: TGTGCCAGCAGCCAAGATGGCCAGGGAGAGACCCAGTACTTC. Protein sequence: CASSQDGQGETQYF.

The chain carries TRBV6-5 and TRBJ1-6, with D possibly TRBD1 on 5 matching bases. The germline CDR1 and CDR2 sequences are MNHEY and SVGAGI. The CDR3 extends over 15 amino acids. V lost 0 bases and J 9 bases, leaving 12 bases between the germline ends. CDR3 amino acids: CASSYSRGVGSPLHF. CDR3 in DNA: TGTGCCAGCAGTTACTCGCGGGGGGTTGGTTCACCCCTCCACTTT.

This chain links TRBV5-6 with TRBJ2-6; D may be TRBD1 (5 bases). Germline CDR1 reads SGHDT; CDR2 reads YYEEEE. CDR3 length: 15 residues. Trimming removed 4 bases from V and 4 bases from J, with 12 bases in between. This CDR3 is CASSHRSLGANVLTF. In DNA, the CDR3 is TGTGCCAGCAGCCACAGGAGCTTGGGGGCCAACGTCCTGACTTTC. Complete variable domain (other parts from reference TRBV5-6 and TRBJ2-6): DAGVTQSPTHLIKTRGQQVTLRCSPKSGHDTVSWYQQALGQGPQFIFQYYEEEERQRGNFPDRFSGHQFPNYSSELNVNALLLGDSALYLCASSHRSLGANVLTFGAGSRLTVL.

The chain carries TRBV6-5 and TRBJ1-2, with D perhaps matching TRBD1 (6 bases). The ends were cut back, 6 bases at V and 8 bases at J, with 16 bases in the middle. This CDR3 is 13 amino acids long. Germline CDR1 MNHEY, CDR2 SVGAGI. The CDR3 coding sequence is TGTGCCAGCAGGGTAGGGGGAAAAGAAGGCTACACCTTC. Amino acids: CASRVGGKEGYTF.

The chain combines TRBV14 with TRBJ2-7; D remains ambiguous. V lost 8 bases and J lost 3, with 8 bases in between. CDR1 and CDR2 from the germline V gene are SGHDN and FVKESK. The CDR3 runs 11 residues. CDR3 residues: CASGQLYEQYF. CDR3 in DNA: TGTGCCAGCGGGCAGCTCTACGAGCAGTACTTC.

The genes are TRBV5-4 and TRBJ1-2, with D unclear. CDR1 and CDR2 (germline): SGHNT, YYREEE (reference sequence). The CDR3 is 14 residues long. Trimming pared 4 bases from V and 5 bases from J, leaving 15 bases between. The CDR3 loop reads CASSPPRTTYGYTF. The CDR3 DNA is TGTGCCAGCAGCCCCCCGCGGACTACATATGGCTACACCTTC. Combining the CDR3 with reference TRBV5-4 and TRBJ1-2 gives the whole variable domain ETGVTQSPTHLIKTRGQQVTLRCSSQSGHNTVSWYQQALGQGPQFIFQYYREEENGRGNFPPRFSGLQFPNYSSELNVNALELDDSALYLCASSPPRTTYGYTFGSGTRLTVV.

The chain is built from TRBV7-2 and TRBJ1-2, with unresolved D. This CDR3 has 15 residues. The germline V gene has CDR1 SGHTA and CDR2 FQGNSA. Trimming cost V 0 bases and J 3 bases, with 11 bases left between them. The CDR3 protein is CASSLAFAGHYGYTF. The CDR3 DNA follows: TGTGCCAGCAGCTTAGCGTTCGCAGGCCACTATGGCTACACCTTC. Variable domain in full (rest from reference TRBV7-2 and TRBJ1-2): GAGVSQSPSNKVTEKGKDVELRCDPISGHTALYWYRQSLGQGLEFLIYFQGNSAPDKSGLPSDRFSAERTGGSVSTLTIQRTQQEDSAVYLCASSLAFAGHYGYTFGSGTRLTVV.

This chain connects TRBV11-2 to TRBJ1-4; the D gene is possibly TRBD1 (5 bases). The CDR3 runs to 16 residues. Germline assignment: CDR1 SGHAT and CDR2 FQNNGV. V gave up 1 base and J gave up 7 bases, with 16 bases separating them. CDR3: CASSLARAGIGEKLFF. CDR3 sequence (DNA): TGTGCCAGCAGCTTAGCCCGGGCAGGGATTGGTGAAAAACTGTTTTTT.

J is TRBJ2-7 and V is TRBV4-2, with 14 positions matching TRBD2. This CDR3 has 16 residues. V lost 3 bases and J lost 3; bases outside the gene matches: 4. Germline loops: CDR1 LGHNA, CDR2 YNFKEQ. The CDR3 sequence: CASSQIGTSGSYEQYF. CDR3 nucleotide sequence: TGTGCCAGCAGCCAGATCGGGACTAGCGGGAGCTACGAGCAGTACTTC.

This rearrangement joins TRBV2 to TRBJ2-5, with 8 bases matching TRBD1. V shed 6 bases and J 4 bases; nucleotides not matched to a gene: 4. The CDR3 covers 13 residues. Germline lookup yields CDR1 SNHLY and CDR2 FYNNEI. The CDR3 DNA follows: TGTGCCAGCAGGGCCGGGACAGGAGAGACCCAGTACTTC. This sequence encodes CASRAGTGETQYF.

This chain connects TRBV3-1 (or the pseudogene TRBV3-2) to TRBJ2-7; TRBD2 is a possible D gene (5 bases). Germline V gives CDR1 LGHDT, CDR2 YNNKEL (reference sequence). The V and J ends lost 2 bases and 0 bases respectively, with 11 bases between them. The CDR3 runs to 15 residues. CDR3: CASSQHRAGSYEQYF. The CDR3 DNA sequence: TGTGCCAGCAGCCAACACCGCGCGGGCTCCTACGAGCAGTACTTC.

The chain combines TRBV27 with TRBJ2-7; 9 nucleotides match TRBD1. J lost 0 bases, V lost 3 bases, and 6 bases had no gene match. The CDR3 runs to 16 residues. Germline lookup yields CDR1 MNHEY and CDR2 SMNVEV (reference sequence). The CDR3 sequence is CASSFTGGSVSYEQYF. DNA of the CDR3: TGTGCCAGCAGTTTCACAGGGGGCTCAGTCTCCTACGAGCAGTACTTC.

This chain links TRBV20-1 with TRBJ2-3; D ambiguous. The germline V gene has CDR1 DFQATT and CDR2 SNEGSKA (reference sequence). This CDR3 is built from 10 residues. CDR3 bases: TGCAGCTCCAGCACAGATACGCAGTATTTT. Its translation is CSSSTDTQYF.

V usage is TRBV9 and J usage is TRBJ1-4; tentative D call: TRBD1 (5 bases). In germline, CDR1 is SGDLS, CDR2 YYNGEE. With 0 bases removed from V and 0 bases from J, the gap between germline ends came to 12 bases. The CDR3 loop spans 17 amino acids. CDR3 coding DNA: TGTGCCAGCAGCGTAGTACTGGACACAACAACTAATGAAAAACTGTTTTTT. This translates into CASSVVLDTTTNEKLFF. Full variable domain (rest looked up from reference TRBV9 and TRBJ1-4): DSGVTQTPKHLITATGQRVTLRCSPRSGDLSVYWYQQSLDQGLQFLIQYYNGEERAKGNILERFSAQQFPDLHSELNLSSLELGDSALYFCASSVVLDTTTNEKLFFGSGTQLSVL.

This clone was counted between two and nine times. The gene calls are TRBV5-4 and TRBJ2-6, with D uncertain. This CDR3 has 14 amino acids. Trimming shortened V by 3 bases and J by 0 bases, and 4 bases separated the two germline ends. Germline CDR1 and CDR2: SGHNT and YYREEE (reference sequence). The CDR3 protein is CASSYISGANVLTF. CDR3 DNA: TGTGCCAGCAGCTACATCTCTGGGGCCAACGTCCTGACTTTC.

Here the CDR3 reads CASSIWGRGGYTF. CDR3 sequence (DNA): TGTGCCAGTAGTATCTGGGGCAGGGGTGGCTACACCTTC. The chain is built from TRBV19 and TRBJ1-2, with D tentatively TRBD1 (6 bases). Trimming took off 3 bases at V and 7 bases at J, with 12 bases between the two ends. Germline CDR1 reads LNHDA; CDR2 reads SQIVND (reference sequence). The CDR3 totals 13 residues.

CDR3 sequence reads: CANWTATSSNQPQHF. CDR3 nucleotides: TGTGCCAACTGGACAGCAACTTCTAGCAATCAGCCCCAGCATTTT. V is TRBV6-5 and J is TRBJ1-5; tentative D call: TRBD1 (6 bases). This CDR3 is built from 15 residues. Germline loops: CDR1 MNHEY, CDR2 SVGAGI. The ends were cut back, 10 bases at V and 0 bases at J, with 16 bases in the middle.